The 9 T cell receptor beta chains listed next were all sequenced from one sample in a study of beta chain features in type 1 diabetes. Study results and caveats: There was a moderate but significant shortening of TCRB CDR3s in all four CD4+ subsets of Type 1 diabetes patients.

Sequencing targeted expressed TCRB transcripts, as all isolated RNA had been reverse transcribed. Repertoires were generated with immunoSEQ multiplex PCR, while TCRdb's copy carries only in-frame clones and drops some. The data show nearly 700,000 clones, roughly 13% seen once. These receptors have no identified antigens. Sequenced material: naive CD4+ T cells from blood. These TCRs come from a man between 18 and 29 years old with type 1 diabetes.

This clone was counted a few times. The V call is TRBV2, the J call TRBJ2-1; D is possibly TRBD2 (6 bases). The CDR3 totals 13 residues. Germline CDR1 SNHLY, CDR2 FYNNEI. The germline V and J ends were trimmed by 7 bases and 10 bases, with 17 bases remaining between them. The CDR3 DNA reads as TGTGCCAGCAAGGGGACCTGGACTAACGAGCAGTTCTTC. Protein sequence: CASKGTWTNEQFF.

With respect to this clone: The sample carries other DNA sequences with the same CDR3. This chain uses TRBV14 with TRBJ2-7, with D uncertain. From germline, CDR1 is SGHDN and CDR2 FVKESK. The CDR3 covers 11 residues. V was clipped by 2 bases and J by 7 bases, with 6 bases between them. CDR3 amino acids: CASSQQGEQYF. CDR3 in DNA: TGTGCCAGCAGCCAACAAGGGGAGCAGTACTTC.

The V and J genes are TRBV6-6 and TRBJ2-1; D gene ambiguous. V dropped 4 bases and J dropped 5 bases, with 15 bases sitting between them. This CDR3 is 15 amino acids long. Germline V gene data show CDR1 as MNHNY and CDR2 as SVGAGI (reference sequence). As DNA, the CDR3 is TGTGCCAGCAGTTTATATCCCCAGGCAGACAATGAGCAGTTCTTC. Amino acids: CASSLYPQADNEQFF.

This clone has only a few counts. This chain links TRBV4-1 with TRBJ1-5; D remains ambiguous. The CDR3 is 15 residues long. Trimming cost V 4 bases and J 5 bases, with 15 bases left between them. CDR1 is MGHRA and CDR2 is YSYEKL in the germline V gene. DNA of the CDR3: TGCGCCAGCAGCCGGCTGGGTGGTTCCGATCAGCCCCAGCATTTT. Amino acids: CASSRLGGSDQPQHF.

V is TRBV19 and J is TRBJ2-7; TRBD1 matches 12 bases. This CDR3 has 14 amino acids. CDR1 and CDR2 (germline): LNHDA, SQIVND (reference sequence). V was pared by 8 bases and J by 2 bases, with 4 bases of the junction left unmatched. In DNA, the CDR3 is TGTGCCAGTTCCGGGACAGGGGGCCCCTACGAGCAGTACTTC. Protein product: CASSGTGGPYEQYF.

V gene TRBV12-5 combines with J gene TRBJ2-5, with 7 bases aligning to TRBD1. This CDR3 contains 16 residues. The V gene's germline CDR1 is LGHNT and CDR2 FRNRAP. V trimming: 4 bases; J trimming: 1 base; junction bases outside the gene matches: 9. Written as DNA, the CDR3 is TGTGCTAGTGGTTCCTCCTACCGGGACAGCCAAGAGACCCAGTACTTC. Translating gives CASGSSYRDSQETQYF.

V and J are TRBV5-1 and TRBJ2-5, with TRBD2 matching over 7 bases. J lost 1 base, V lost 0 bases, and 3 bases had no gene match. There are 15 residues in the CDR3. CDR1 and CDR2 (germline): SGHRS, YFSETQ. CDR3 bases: TGCGCCAGCAGCTTGGCCGGACTAGTCCAAGAGACCCAGTACTTC. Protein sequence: CASSLAGLVQETQYF.

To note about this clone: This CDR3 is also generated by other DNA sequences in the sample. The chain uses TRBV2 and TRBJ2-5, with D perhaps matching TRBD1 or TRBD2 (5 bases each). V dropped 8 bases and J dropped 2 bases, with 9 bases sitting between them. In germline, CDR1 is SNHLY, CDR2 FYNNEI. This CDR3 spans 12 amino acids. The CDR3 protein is CASRWGQETQYF. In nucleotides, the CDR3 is TGTGCCAGCCGATGGGGGCAAGAGACCCAGTACTTC.

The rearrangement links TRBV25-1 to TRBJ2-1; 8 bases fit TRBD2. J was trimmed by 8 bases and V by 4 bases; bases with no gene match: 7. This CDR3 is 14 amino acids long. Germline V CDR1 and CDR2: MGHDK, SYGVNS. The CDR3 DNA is TGTGCCAGCAGTGCTGGGACTAGTGGCGATGAGCAGTTCTTC. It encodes CASSAGTSGDEQFF.